The entry that follows covers one T cell receptor beta chain sequence. Its antigen is unknown. Base qualities are not at hand, and no much larger clone is one base apart. Donors were healthy HIV-negative adults with no recently reported acute infections or vaccinations. All donors were Caucasian adults living in Nashville, Tennessee, USA. For unsorted samples, approximately 89 million PBMCs were counted, and genomic DNA was extracted using the QIAamp DNA Blood Mini kit. After blood collection by leukapheresis, PBMCs were isolated using Ficoll-Histopaque density gradient centrifugation and then cryopreserved in the vapor phase of liquid nitrogen. Germline trimming amounts to 1 base on V and 6 bases on J, with 9 as the count of junction bases outside the gene matches. The germline V gene gives CDR1 as SGDLS and CDR2 as YYNGEE. Its CDR3 holds 16 amino acids, cysteine through phenylalanine. Only the CDR3 region is kept as DNA, spanning 48 bases read in frame from base 1.

The data originate from a study of shared clonotypes between healthy human individuals (TCRdb year 2020). A note on the overall study: Three men and a couple of women, aged 18 to 49 years, made up the cohort. The study deeply sequenced blood TCR repertoires of several healthy adults to estimate repertoire size and the extent of clonotype sharing between individuals. To increase sequencing depth and limit assay-specific biases, TCR repertoire library preparation and sequencing were carried out by different laboratories using diverse techniques. Per donor, leukapheresis produced somewhere between about 0.94 and 8.9 billion PBMCs.

What the study reported, not specific to this receptor: Pairwise subsampling indicated that sequencing depth was expected to affect the degree of clonotype sharing among donors. Because the study included a small number of donors, the genetic and exposure-history diversity represented was limited. Only blood was sampled, and tissue TCR repertoires likely differ from those in blood.

Using the deep immunoSEQ assay, multiplex PCR amplified TCR CDR3 regions from genomic DNA. Extracted genomic DNA from each cell subset was spread evenly across all wells of several immunoSEQ 96-well plates, with each plate serving as a replicate. For unsorted PBMC, roughly 0.3 ug of genomic DNA, equivalent to tens of thousands of T cell genomes, went into each replicate PCR. Ten immunoSEQ deep assay plates were used to sequence unsorted PBMC genomic DNA. Purified libraries were measured with a Qubit 3.0 fluorometer, size-checked on a Bioanalyzer 2100, and measured again with the KAPA Library Quantification kit. Every immunoSEQ 96-well plate was sequenced on a dedicated single-read 150-cycle Illumina NextSeq 550 flow cell. Per the authors' processing: The immunoSEQ output contained only junctional sequences without quality scores, so filtering could not match that applied to full-length reads. Sequences were annotated with PyIR, a Python wrapper for IgBLAST v1.9, and V/J genes and CDR3 were assigned using IMGT germline references. Reads were filtered out if the reads had weak V/J assignments (E-value above 1e-6), no CDR3, stop codons, out-of-frame junctions, or ambiguous translated residues. A V3J clonotype was defined by an identical inferred V gene, J gene, and CDR3 amino acid sequence. To compute the percentage overlap between repertoires, the number of shared unique clonotypes was divided by the size of the smaller repertoire. Richness of each repertoire was evaluated using RTK rarefaction, the Chao1 estimator, and Recon v2.1 estimates of unobserved clonotypes. TCRdb took this table from immuneACCESS and kept in-frame rearrangements with V and J called. Such tables lack part of the clones; where checked against another copy, unresolved V genes explain under half of the gap, and the rest is unexplained. The V and J calls and clone size were taken over from that table, and D and trimming were inferred from the DNA. The sample table holds about 490,000 clones, of which about 85% were seen once. The ten largest clones add up to roughly an eighth of the sample.

Material: PBMCs. The chain joins TRBV9 to TRBJ2-1, and 8 junction bases match TRBD2. This TCR was sampled from a woman aged 40 to 50 in good health. Some clones in this sample may be carry-over from other donors' samples. CDR3 reads: CASSVPGLAPANEQFF. In nucleotides, the sequence is TGTGCCAGCAGCGTACCCGGACTAGCCCCTGCCAATGAGCAGTTCTTC.